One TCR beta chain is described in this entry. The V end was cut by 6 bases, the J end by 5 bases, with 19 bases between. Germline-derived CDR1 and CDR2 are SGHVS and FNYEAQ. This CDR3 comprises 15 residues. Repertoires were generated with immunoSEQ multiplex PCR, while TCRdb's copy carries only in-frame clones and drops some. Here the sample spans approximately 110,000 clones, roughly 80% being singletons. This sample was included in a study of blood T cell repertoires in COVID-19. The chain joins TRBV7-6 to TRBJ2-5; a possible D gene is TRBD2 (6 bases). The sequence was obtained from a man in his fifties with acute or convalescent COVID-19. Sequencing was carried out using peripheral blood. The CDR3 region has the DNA TGTGCCAGCAGACGGGACTTCTCCTTGGGGGAGACCCAGTACTTC. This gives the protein CASRRDFSLGETQYF.